This T cell receptor beta chain was captured in a study of T-cell memory formation after mild COVID-19. Study-level results: The pre-infection memory compartment contained some responding clones, suggesting cross-reactive memory joined. Day 15 to 85 contracting clones showed balanced CD4/CD8; later expanders leaned CD4+. Contracting CD4+ clones lay largely in CM and EM, with CD8+ ones residing in EMRA.

Concerning this clonotype itself: Its antigen remains unknown.

The CDR3 sequence is 13 residues long. The V end was cut by 1 base, the J end by 6 bases, with 9 bases between. Germline V lookup: CDR1 SGHVS, CDR2 FNYEAQ. TCRdb re-called the 5' RACE reads with MiXCR, one entry per CDR3 protein. The sample lists 580,000 or so distinct CDR3 sequences; 17% were seen once. This receptor was taken from an adult woman who had mild COVID-19 (a few samples of this study predate the infection). Cell type and time point are not known. The V call is TRBV7-6, the J call TRBJ1-2, with D perhaps TRBD1 (6 bases). The sequenced sample consisted of PBMCs or a T cell subset sorted from them (not recorded which). CDR3 sequence (DNA): TGTGCCAGCAGCTTAGACAGGGAGGATGGCTACACCTTC. Its protein product is CASSLDREDGYTF.